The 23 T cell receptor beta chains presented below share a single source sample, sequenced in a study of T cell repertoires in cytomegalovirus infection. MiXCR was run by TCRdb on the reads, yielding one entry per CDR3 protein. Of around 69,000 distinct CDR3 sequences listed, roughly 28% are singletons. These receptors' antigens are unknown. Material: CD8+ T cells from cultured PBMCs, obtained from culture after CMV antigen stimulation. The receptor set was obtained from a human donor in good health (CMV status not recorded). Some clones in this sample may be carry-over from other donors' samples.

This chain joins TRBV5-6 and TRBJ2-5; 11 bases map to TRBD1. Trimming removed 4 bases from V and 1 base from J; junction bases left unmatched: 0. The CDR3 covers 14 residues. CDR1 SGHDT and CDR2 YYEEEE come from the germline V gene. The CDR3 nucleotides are TGTGCCAGCAGCGGGACAGGGGGCCAAGAGACCCAGTACTTC. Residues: CASSGTGGQETQYF.

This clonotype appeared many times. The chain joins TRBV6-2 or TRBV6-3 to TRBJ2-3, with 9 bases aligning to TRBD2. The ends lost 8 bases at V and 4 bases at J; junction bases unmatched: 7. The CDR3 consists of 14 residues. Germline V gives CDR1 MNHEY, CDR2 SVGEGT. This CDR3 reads CASPPSGVADTQYF. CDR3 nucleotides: TGTGCCAGCCCCCCTAGCGGGGTGGCAGATACGCAGTATTTT.

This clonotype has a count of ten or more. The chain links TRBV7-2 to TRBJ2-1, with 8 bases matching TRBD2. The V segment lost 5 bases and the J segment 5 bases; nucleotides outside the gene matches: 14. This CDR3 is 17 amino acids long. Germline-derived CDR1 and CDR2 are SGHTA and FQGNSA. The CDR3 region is CASSPEVSGSIDNEQFF. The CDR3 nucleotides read TGTGCCAGCAGCCCAGAAGTGAGCGGGAGTATCGACAATGAGCAGTTCTTC.

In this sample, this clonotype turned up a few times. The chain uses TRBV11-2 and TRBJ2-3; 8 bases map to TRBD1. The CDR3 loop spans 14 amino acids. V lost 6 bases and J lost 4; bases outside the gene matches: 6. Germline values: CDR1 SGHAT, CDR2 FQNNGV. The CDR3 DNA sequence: TGTGCCAGCAGTTCCGACAGGGGCGCAGATACGCAGTATTTT. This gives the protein CASSSDRGADTQYF.

This chain's CDR3 is CASSWTGSSYNEQFF. Written as DNA, the CDR3 is TGTGCCAGCAGTTGGACAGGAAGCTCCTACAATGAGCAGTTCTTC. The chain uses TRBV6-8 and TRBJ2-1; 7 bases fit TRBD1. The CDR3 is made up of 15 amino acids. V lost 4 bases to trimming and J lost 0 bases; unmatched junction nucleotides: 3. Germline loops: CDR1 MNHGY, CDR2 SAAAGT.

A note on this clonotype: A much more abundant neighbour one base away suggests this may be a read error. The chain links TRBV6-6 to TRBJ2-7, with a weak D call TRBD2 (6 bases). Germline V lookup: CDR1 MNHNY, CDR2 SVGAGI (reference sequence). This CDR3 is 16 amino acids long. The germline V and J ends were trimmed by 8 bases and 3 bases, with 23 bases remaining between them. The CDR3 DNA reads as TGTGCCAGCTGTTCCCTTTGGAGGGGCCAGGACTACGAGCAGTACTTC. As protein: CASCSLWRGQDYEQYF.

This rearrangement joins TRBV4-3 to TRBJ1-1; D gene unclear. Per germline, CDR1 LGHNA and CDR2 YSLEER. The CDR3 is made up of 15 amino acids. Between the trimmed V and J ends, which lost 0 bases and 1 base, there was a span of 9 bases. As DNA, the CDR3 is TGCGCCAGCAGCCAAGATTCGGCAACGAACACTGAAGCTTTCTTT. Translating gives CASSQDSATNTEAFF.

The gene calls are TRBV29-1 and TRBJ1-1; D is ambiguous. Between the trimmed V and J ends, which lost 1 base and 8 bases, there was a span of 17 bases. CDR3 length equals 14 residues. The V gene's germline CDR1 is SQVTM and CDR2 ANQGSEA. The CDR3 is CSVEVGRASGEAFF. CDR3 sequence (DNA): TGCAGCGTTGAAGTGGGGAGGGCCTCTGGGGAAGCTTTCTTT.

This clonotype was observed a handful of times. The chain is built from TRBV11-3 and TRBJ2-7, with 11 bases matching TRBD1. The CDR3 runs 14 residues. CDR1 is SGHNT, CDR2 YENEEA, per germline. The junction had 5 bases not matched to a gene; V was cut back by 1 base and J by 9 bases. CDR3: CASSLGTGGTGQYF. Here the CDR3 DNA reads TGTGCCAGCAGCTTAGGGACAGGGGGCACAGGGCAGTACTTC.

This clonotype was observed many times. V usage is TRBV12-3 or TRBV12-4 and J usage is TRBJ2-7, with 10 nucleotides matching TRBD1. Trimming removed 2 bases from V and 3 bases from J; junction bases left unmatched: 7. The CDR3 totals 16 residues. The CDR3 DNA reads TGTGCCAGCAGTTTAAGCGAAGGACAGGGGGTCTACGAGCAGTACTTC. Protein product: CASSLSEGQGVYEQYF.

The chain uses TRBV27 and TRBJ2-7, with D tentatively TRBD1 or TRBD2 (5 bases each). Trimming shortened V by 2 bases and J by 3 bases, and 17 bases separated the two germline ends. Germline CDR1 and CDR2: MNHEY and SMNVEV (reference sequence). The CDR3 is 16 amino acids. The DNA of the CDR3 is TGTGCCAGCAGTTTAGGTCTAATTGGGACCTACTACGAGCAGTACTTC. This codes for CASSLGLIGTYYEQYF.

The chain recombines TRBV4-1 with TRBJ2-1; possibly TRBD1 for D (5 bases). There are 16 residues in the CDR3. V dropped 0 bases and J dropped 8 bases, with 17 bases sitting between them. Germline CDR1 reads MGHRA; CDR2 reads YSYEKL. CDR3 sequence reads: CASSQDIQGWVDEQFF. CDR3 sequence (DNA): TGCGCCAGCAGCCAAGATATCCAGGGCTGGGTCGATGAGCAGTTCTTC.

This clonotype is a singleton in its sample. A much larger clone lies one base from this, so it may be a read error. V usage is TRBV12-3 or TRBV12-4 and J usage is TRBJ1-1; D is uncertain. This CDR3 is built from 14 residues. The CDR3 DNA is TGTGCCAGCAATTTAGCAGCCACGAACACTGAAGCTTTCTTT. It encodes CASNLAATNTEAFF.

CDR3 coding DNA: TGTGCCAGCAGCTGGGGACGACAGAAACAAGAGACCCAGTACTTC. Protein product: CASSWGRQKQETQYF. The chain uses TRBV7-2 and TRBJ2-5, with D perhaps given as TRBD1 or TRBD2 (5 bases each). Germline CDR1 and CDR2: SGHTA and FQGNSA. Trimming shortened V by 4 bases and J by 2 bases, and 14 bases separated the two germline ends. This CDR3 has 15 amino acids. Combining the CDR3 with reference TRBV7-2 and TRBJ2-5 gives the whole variable domain GAGVSQSPSNKVTEKGKDVELRCDPISGHTALYWYRQSLGQGLEFLIYFQGNSAPDKSGLPSDRFSAERTGGSVSTLTIQRTQQEDSAVYLCASSWGRQKQETQYFGPGTRLLVL.

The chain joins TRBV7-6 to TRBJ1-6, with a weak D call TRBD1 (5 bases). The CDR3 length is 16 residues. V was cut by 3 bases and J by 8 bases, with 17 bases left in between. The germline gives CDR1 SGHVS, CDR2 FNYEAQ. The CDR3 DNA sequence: TGTGCCAGCAGCTTGGGACCCCCGGAGGGAGATTCACCCCTCCACTTT. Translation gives CASSLGPPEGDSPLHF.

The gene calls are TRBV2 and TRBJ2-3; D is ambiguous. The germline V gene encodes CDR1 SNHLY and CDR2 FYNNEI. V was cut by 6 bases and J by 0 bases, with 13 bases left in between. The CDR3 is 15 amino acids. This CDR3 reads CASSSIIGSTDTQYF. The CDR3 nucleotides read TGTGCCAGCAGCTCGATTATTGGGAGCACAGATACGCAGTATTTT.

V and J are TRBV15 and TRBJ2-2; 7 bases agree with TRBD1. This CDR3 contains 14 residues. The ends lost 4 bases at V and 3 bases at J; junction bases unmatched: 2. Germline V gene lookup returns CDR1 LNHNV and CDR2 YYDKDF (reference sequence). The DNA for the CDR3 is TGTGCCACCAGCACCGGGACAGACACCGGGGAGCTGTTTTTT. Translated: CATSTGTDTGELFF.

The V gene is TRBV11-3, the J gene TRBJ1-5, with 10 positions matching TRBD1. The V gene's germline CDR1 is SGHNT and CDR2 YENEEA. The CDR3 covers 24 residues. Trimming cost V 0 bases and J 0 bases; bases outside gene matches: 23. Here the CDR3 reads CASSLDSQSWPGTGDMVSNQPQHF. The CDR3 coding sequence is TGTGCCAGCAGCTTAGACTCCCAATCATGGCCCGGGACAGGGGACATGGTTAGCAATCAGCCCCAGCATTTT.

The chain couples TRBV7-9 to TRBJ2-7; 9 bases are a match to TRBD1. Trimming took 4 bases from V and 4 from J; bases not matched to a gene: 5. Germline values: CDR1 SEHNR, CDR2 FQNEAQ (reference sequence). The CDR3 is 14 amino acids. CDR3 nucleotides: TGTGCCAGCAGCTCCACGGGACAGGGTTACGAGCAGTACTTC. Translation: CASSSTGQGYEQYF.

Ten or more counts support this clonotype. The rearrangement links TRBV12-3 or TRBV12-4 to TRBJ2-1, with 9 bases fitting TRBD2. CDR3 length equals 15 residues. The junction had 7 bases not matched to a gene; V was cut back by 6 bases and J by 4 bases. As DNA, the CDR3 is TGTGCCAGCAGCCGACCGACTAGCGGATACAATGAGCAGTTCTTC. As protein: CASSRPTSGYNEQFF.

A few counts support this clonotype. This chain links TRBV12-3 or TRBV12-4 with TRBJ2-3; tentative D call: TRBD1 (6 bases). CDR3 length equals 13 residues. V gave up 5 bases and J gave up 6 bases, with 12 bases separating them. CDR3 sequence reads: CASSLGGRDTQYF. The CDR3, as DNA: TGTGCCAGCAGTCTAGGGGGAAGGGATACGCAGTATTTT.

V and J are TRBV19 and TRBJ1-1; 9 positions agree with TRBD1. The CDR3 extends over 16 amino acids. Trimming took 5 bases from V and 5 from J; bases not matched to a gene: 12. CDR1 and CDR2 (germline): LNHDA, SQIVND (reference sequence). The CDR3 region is CASSSGTGLFWTEAFF. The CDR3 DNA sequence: TGTGCCAGTAGTTCCGGGACAGGGTTGTTTTGGACTGAAGCTTTCTTT.

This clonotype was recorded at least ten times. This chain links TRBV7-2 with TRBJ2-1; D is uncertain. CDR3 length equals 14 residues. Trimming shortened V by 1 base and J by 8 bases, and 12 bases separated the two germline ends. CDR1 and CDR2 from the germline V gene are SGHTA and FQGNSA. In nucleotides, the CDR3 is TGTGCCAGCAGCTTAGATGGAGCGCCCGATGAGCAGTTCTTC. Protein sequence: CASSLDGAPDEQFF.